This T cell receptor (beta chain) was documented in a study of control samples from healthy donors and cancer patients. Trimming pared 0 bases from V and 0 bases from J, leaving 2 bases between. The CDR3 is 13 amino acids. Germline CDR1 is SGHDN and CDR2 is FVKESK. Profiled with immunoSEQ multiplex PCR; TCRdb holds only in-frame clones, not every one. The sample shows approximately 87,000 clones, 90% to 95% of them seen only once. V usage is TRBV14 and J usage is TRBJ1-1; D gene ambiguous. The clonotype was recovered from a man between 45 and 60 years old in good health. The material sequenced was blood. CDR3 DNA sequence: TGTGCCAGCAGCCAAGAGCTGAACACTGAAGCTTTCTTT. Translated, it gives CASSQELNTEAFF.